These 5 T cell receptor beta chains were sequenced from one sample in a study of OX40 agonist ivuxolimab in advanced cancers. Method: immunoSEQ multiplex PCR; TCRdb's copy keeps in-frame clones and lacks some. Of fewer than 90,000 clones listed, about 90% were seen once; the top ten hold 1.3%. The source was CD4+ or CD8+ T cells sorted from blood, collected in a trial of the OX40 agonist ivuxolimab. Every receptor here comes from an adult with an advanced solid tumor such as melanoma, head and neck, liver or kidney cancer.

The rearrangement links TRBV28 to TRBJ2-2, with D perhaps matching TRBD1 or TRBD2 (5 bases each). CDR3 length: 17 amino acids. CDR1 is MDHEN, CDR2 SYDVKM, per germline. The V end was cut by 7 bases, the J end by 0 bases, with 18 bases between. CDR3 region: CASNFPPGRANTGELFF. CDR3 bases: TGTGCCAGCAATTTCCCTCCGGGACGCGCGAACACCGGGGAGCTGTTTTTT.

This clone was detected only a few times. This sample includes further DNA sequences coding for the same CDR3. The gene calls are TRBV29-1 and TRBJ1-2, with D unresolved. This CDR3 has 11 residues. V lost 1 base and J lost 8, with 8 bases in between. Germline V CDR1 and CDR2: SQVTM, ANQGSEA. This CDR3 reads CSVEGVGGYTF. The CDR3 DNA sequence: TGCAGCGTTGAAGGCGTAGGAGGCTACACCTTC. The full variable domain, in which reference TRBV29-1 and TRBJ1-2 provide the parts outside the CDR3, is SAVISQKPSRDICQRGTSLTIQCQVDSQVTMMFWYRQQPGQSLTLIATANQGSEATYESGFVIDKFPISRPNLTFSTLTVSNMSPEDSSIYLCSVEGVGGYTFGSGTRLTVV.

The CDR3 nucleotides read TGTGCCAGTAGCCTACAGGGATTCACTGGCGAGCAGTACTTC. This gives the protein CASSLQGFTGEQYF. This rearrangement joins TRBV19 to TRBJ2-7; tentatively, D is TRBD1 (6 bases). The CDR3 runs 14 residues. V lost 6 bases, J lost 6 bases, and 18 bases lay in between. The germline gives CDR1 LNHDA, CDR2 SQIVND (reference sequence).

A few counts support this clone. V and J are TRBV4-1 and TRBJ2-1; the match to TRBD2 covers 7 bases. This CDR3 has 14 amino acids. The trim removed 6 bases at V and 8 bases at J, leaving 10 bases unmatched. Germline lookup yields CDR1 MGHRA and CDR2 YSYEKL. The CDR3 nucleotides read TGCGCCAGCAGGCCGGGGGTGGGGGGGGATGAGCAGTTCTTC. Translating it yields CASRPGVGGDEQFF.

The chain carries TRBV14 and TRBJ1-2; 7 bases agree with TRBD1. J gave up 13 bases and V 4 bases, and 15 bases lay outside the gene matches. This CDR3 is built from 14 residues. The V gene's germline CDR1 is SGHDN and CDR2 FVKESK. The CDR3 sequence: CASSPRGDSRQFTF. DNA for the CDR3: TGTGCCAGCAGCCCAAGGGGGGACAGTCGGCAGTTCACCTTC.